Each of the 25 T cell receptor beta chains below was sequenced from the same sample in a study of blood T cells in healthy people across ages. Through a sample-barcoded 5' primer and a J-beta primer mix, a second PCR was run for about 6 to 11 cycles. TCRdb redid the calling of the 5' RACE reads with MiXCR, one entry per CDR3 protein. Of 1.8 million or so distinct CDR3 sequences listed, 39% were seen once; the top ten hold 20% to 25%. The sample was blood. These receptors were obtained from a human donor in good health.

The chain is built from TRBV15 and TRBJ1-2; D is perhaps TRBD1 (5 bases). Trimming took 0 bases from V and 7 from J, leaving 12 bases between them. The CDR3 consists of 14 residues. Per the germline V gene, CDR1 is LNHNV and CDR2 is YYDKDF (reference sequence). The CDR3 DNA is TGTGCCACCAGCAGAGATGGGCGGGACCCTGGCTACACCTTC. As protein: CATSRDGRDPGYTF.

The rearrangement links TRBV7-3 to TRBJ2-5; 9 nucleotides line up with TRBD1. The J call is uncertain, as TRBJ2-7 better fits the DNA end. There are 15 residues in the CDR3. Germline assignment: CDR1 SGHTA and CDR2 FQGTGA. The CDR3 DNA reads as TGTGCCAGCAGCGAACTACAGGGGGCGGGCTACGAGCAGTACTTC. The encoded protein is CASSELQGAGYEQYF.

J is TRBJ1-5 and V is TRBV20-1; D possibly corresponds to TRBD1 (5 bases). Germline lookup yields CDR1 DFQATT and CDR2 SNEGSKA (reference sequence). This CDR3 is built from 11 residues. V lost 5 bases to trimming and J lost 10 bases, with 12 bases between them. This CDR3 reads CSASDSNPQHF. The CDR3 bases are TGCAGTGCTTCAGACAGCAATCCCCAGCATTTT.

This clonotype has just one count. At one of its ends the junction is not consistent with the germline gene, which may arise from a read error. This chain links TRBV12-3 or TRBV12-4 with TRBJ2-3; 8 bases line up with TRBD1. The CDR3 runs to 15 residues. CDR3 nucleotide sequence: TGTGCCAGCAGTTTGATGGGACAGGTGGCAGATACGAAGTATTTT. Its translation is CASSLMGQVADTKYF.

The chain is built from TRBV12-3 or TRBV12-4 and TRBJ2-3; 7 bases align to TRBD1. This CDR3 is 14 amino acids long. The junction had 8 bases not matched to a gene; V was cut back by 10 bases and J by 1 base. The DNA for the CDR3 is TGTGCCAACTCTAAGGGGGCTGGCACAGATACGCAGTATTTT. Its translation is CANSKGAGTDTQYF.

This rearrangement joins TRBV7-2 to TRBJ2-3; D may be TRBD2 (6 bases). The CDR3 has 15 residues. Germline lookup yields CDR1 SGHTA and CDR2 FQGNSA. V was clipped by 3 bases and J by 2 bases, with 12 bases between them. CDR3: CASSFWGENTDTQYF. CDR3 DNA sequence: TGTGCCAGCAGCTTCTGGGGGGAGAACACAGATACGCAGTATTTT.

There are many counts of this clonotype. The chain combines TRBV6-4 with TRBJ2-3, with 11 bases identical to TRBD2. The CDR3 loop spans 15 amino acids. The junction had 7 bases not matched to a gene; V was cut back by 5 bases and J by 6 bases. CDR1 is MRHNA, CDR2 SNTAGT, per germline. The CDR3 reads CASSPLAGGRDTQYF. The CDR3 DNA reads TGTGCCAGCAGTCCCCTAGCGGGGGGTCGGGATACGCAGTATTTT.

There are a few counts of this clonotype. Here the CDR3 reads CASSLALGPSYEQYF. The CDR3 bases are TGTGCCAGCAGTTTAGCACTGGGACCGTCCTACGAGCAGTACTTC. V usage is TRBV12-3 or TRBV12-4 and J usage is TRBJ2-7; either TRBD1 or TRBD2 may supply D (5 bases each). The CDR3 spans 15 residues. Between the trimmed V and J ends, which lost 0 bases and 1 base, there was a span of 10 bases.

V is TRBV12-3 or TRBV12-4 and J is TRBJ1-5; tentative D call: TRBD1 (6 bases). This CDR3 spans 12 amino acids. Trimming pared 6 bases from V and 6 bases from J, leaving 9 bases between. The CDR3 reads CASSYRVQPQHF. The CDR3 coding sequence is TGTGCCAGCAGCTACAGGGTTCAGCCCCAGCATTTT.

The chain recombines TRBV27 with TRBJ2-4; D is uncertain. Germline CDR1 MNHEY, CDR2 SMNVEV (reference sequence). This CDR3 contains 14 residues. V was pared by 8 bases and J by 5 bases, with 16 bases between. The CDR3 sequence is CASPLMCPENIQYF. The CDR3 nucleotides are TGTGCCAGCCCGTTAATGTGTCCCGAAAACATTCAGTACTTC.

Many counts were recorded for this clonotype. The gene calls are TRBV5-1 and TRBJ2-7; 7 positions agree with TRBD2. Germline trimming cut 2 bases from V and 0 bases from J; bases unmatched to any gene: 5. Germline V gives CDR1 SGHRS, CDR2 YFSETQ. The CDR3 length is 15 residues. CDR3: CASSFGREDSYEQYF. CDR3 nucleotides: TGCGCCAGCAGCTTCGGACGGGAGGACTCCTACGAGCAGTACTTC.

With regard to this clonotype: The germline gene is not matched at one end of the junction; a read error may be the cause. The chain links TRBV20-1 to TRBJ1-2; D uncertain. The CDR3 extends over 13 amino acids. Germline values: CDR1 DFQATT, CDR2 SNEGSKA (reference sequence). CDR3 DNA: TGCAGTGCCTTGGGCGGAGCCCCTTATGACTACACCTTC. The encoded protein is CSALGGAPYDYTF.

This rearrangement joins TRBV24-1 to TRBJ1-2; 7 bases match TRBD1. The CDR3 spans 14 residues. Germline CDR1 and CDR2: KGHDR and SFDVKD. With 5 bases clipped from V and 7 bases from J, the junction kept 9 bases outside the gene matches. CDR3 sequence: CATSGTGAISGYTF. The CDR3, as DNA: TGTGCCACCAGTGGAACAGGGGCTATTAGTGGCTACACCTTC.

This clonotype was seen only a few times. CDR3 bases: TGTGCCACCAGCGACCCTTATGGCTACACCTTC. Translation: CATSDPYGYTF. The chain carries TRBV24-1 and TRBJ1-2; no definite D call. Germline CDR1 reads KGHDR; CDR2 reads SFDVKD. Between the trimmed V and J ends, which lost 7 bases and 5 bases, there was a span of 7 bases. This CDR3 comprises 11 residues.

The gene calls are TRBV29-1 and TRBJ2-5; perhaps TRBD1 as D (5 bases). This CDR3 spans 11 amino acids. Germline lookup yields CDR1 SQVTM and CDR2 ANQGSEA. V was shortened by 7 bases and J by 2 bases, with 8 bases between the two germline ends. Here the CDR3 DNA reads TGCAGCGACAGGATTCAAGAGACCCAGTACTTC. This sequence encodes CSDRIQETQYF.

This chain links TRBV7-9 with TRBJ1-1; weak D call: TRBD1 (5 bases). This CDR3 spans 15 amino acids. Trimming removed 5 bases from V and 3 bases from J, with 16 bases in between. Per the germline V gene, CDR1 is SEHNR and CDR2 is FQNEAQ (reference sequence). CDR3 protein: CASSPPATGDTEAFF. The DNA of the CDR3 is TGTGCCAGCAGCCCCCCCGCTACGGGGGACACTGAAGCTTTCTTT.

V usage is TRBV7-2 and J usage is TRBJ2-1, with D possibly matching TRBD1 (6 bases). Deletions cut 2 bases from V and 5 bases from J, with 10 bases between. The CDR3 has 14 residues. Germline V gene lookup returns CDR1 SGHTA and CDR2 FQGNSA. CDR3 DNA sequence: TGTGCCAGCAGCTTAACAGGGAACAACAATGAGCAGTTCTTC. Translation: CASSLTGNNNEQFF.

The chain uses TRBV5-1 and TRBJ2-2, with D unresolved. Per the germline V gene, CDR1 is SGHRS and CDR2 is YFSETQ. The CDR3 length is 15 residues. V was trimmed by 2 bases and J by 3 bases, leaving 11 bases between them. CDR3 region: CASSLNSLDTGELFF. The CDR3 region has the DNA TGCGCCAGCAGCTTAAATAGCCTAGACACCGGGGAGCTGTTTTTT.

This clonotype was found once. The junction and the germline gene differ at one end; a read error may be behind it. V gene TRBV4-3 combines with J gene TRBJ2-3; tentative D call: TRBD1 (5 bases). This CDR3 has 14 residues. The germline V gene encodes CDR1 LGHNA and CDR2 YSLEER. Here the CDR3 DNA reads TGCACCAGCAGCCAACGGACACGCACAGATACGCAGTATTTT. This sequence encodes CTSSQRTRTDTQYF.

This clonotype turned up a few times. The chain uses TRBV4-1 and TRBJ2-1; D not resolved. CDR3 size: 17 residues. Germline assignment: CDR1 MGHRA and CDR2 YSYEKL. V lost 0 bases, J lost 0 bases, and 12 bases lay in between. CDR3: CASSQDKSQSSYNEQFF. The CDR3, as DNA: TGCGCCAGCAGCCAAGATAAGTCCCAAAGCTCCTACAATGAGCAGTTCTTC.

The V and J genes are TRBV21-1 and TRBJ2-3; the D call of TRBD1 is as the table states it, not checked on the DNA. TRBV21-1 represents a pseudogene. The CDR3 is made up of 14 amino acids. The CDR3 DNA reads TGTGCCAGCACAGACGGGGGAAGCACAGATACGCAGTATTTT. Encoded protein: CASTDGGSTDTQYF.

This chain connects TRBV5-5 to TRBJ1-4, with D perhaps matching TRBD1 (5 bases). Trimming took 3 bases from V and 0 from J, leaving 24 bases between them. Germline CDR1 and CDR2: SGHKS and YYEKEE (reference sequence). The CDR3 extends over 20 amino acids. The CDR3 nucleotides are TGTGCCAGCAGCTGGCACCGATCCGGGACGTGTGGTGCAACTAATGAAAAACTGTTTTTT. Protein product: CASSWHRSGTCGATNEKLFF.

The genes are TRBV18 and TRBJ2-3, with D perhaps matching TRBD1 (5 bases). This CDR3 has 15 amino acids. CDR1 is KGHSH and CDR2 is LQKENI in the germline V gene. The ends were cut back, 3 bases at V and 2 bases at J, with 12 bases in the middle. The CDR3 sequence: CASSPDTILTDTQYF. CDR3 bases: TGTGCCAGCTCACCGGACACCATACTCACAGATACGCAGTATTTT.

This clonotype turned up a few times. The chain couples TRBV20-1 to TRBJ1-2, with D perhaps TRBD1 (5 bases). Trimming took 6 bases from V and 6 from J, leaving 23 bases between them. The germline gives CDR1 DFQATT, CDR2 SNEGSKA (reference sequence). This CDR3 region has 15 residues. This CDR3 is CSADDGSGVRNGYTF. As DNA, the CDR3 is TGCAGTGCCGACGACGGCTCGGGGGTTAGAAATGGCTACACCTTC.

This clonotype was seen only a few times. The chain couples TRBV6-6 to TRBJ2-3; the D gene could be TRBD1 or TRBD2 (5 bases each). The CDR3 runs to 16 residues. The V end was cut by 2 bases, the J end by 2 bases, with 14 bases between. The germline CDR1 and CDR2 sequences are MNHNY and SVGAGI (reference sequence). The DNA of the CDR3 is TGTGCCAGCAGTTACATGACCGGGACGGACACAGATACGCAGTATTTT. Its protein product is CASSYMTGTDTDTQYF.